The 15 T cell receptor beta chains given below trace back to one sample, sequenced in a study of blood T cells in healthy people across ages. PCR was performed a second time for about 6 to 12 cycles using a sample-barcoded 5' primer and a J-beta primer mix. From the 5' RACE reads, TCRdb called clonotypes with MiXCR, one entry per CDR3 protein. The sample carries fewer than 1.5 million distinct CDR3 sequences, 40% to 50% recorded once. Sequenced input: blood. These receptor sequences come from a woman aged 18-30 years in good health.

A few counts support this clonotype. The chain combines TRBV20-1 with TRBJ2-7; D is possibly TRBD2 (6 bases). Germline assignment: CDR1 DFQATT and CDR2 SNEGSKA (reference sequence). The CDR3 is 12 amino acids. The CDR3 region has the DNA TGCAGGGCCCGAGGAGGGGAAAACGAGCAGTACTTC. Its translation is CRARGGENEQYF.

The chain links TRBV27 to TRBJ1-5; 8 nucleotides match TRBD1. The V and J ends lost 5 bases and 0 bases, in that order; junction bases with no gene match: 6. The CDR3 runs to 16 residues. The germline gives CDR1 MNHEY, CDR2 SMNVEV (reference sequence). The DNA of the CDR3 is TGTGCCAGCAGTCTGACAGGGGTCGGTAGCAATCAGCCCCAGCATTTT. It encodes CASSLTGVGSNQPQHF.

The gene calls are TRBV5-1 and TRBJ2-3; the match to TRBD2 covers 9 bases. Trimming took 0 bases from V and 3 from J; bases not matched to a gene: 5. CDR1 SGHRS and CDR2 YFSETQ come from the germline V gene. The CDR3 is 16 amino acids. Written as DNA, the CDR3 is TGCGCCAGCAGCTTGGGTACAGCGGGAGGTACAGATACGCAGTATTTT. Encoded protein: CASSLGTAGGTDTQYF.

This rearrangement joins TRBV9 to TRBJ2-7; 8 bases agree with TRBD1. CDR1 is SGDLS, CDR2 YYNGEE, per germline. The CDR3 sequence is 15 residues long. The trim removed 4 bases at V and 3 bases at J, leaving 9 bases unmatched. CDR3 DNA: TGTGCCAGCAGCAAACAGGGGGAGTCCTTCTACGAGCAGTACTTC. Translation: CASSKQGESFYEQYF.

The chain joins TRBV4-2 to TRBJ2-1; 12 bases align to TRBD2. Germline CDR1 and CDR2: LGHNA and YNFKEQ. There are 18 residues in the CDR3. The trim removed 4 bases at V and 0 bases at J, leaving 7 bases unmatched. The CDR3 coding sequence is TGTGCCAGCAGCCCGGGACTAGCGGGCCTAAGCTCCTACAATGAGCAGTTCTTC. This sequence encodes CASSPGLAGLSSYNEQFF.

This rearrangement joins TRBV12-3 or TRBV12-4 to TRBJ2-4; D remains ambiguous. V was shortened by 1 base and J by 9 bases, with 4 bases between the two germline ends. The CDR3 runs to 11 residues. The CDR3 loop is CASSLDGIQYF. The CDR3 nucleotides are TGTGCCAGCAGTTTAGACGGCATTCAGTACTTC.

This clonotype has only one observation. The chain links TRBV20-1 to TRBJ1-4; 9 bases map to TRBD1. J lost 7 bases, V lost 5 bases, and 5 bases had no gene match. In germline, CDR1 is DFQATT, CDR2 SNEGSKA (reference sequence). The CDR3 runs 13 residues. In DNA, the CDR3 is TGCAGTGCTCAGGACAGGGGAGGTGAAAAACTGTTTTTT. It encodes CSAQDRGGEKLFF.

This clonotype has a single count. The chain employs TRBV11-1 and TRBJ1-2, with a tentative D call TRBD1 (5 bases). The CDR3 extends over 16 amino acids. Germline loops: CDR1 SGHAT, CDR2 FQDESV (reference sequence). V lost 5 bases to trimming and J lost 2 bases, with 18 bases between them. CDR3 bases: TGTGCCAGCAGCAGATCCAGGGACGGAGGGAACTATGGCTACACCTTC. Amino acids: CASSRSRDGGNYGYTF.

The CDR3 DNA is TGTGCCAGCAGGCGACTAGCGGGGGGGCTCCAAGAGACCCAGTACTTC. Protein product: CASRRLAGGLQETQYF. This chain uses TRBV6-5 with TRBJ2-5; TRBD2 agrees at 14 bases. The ends lost 6 bases at V and 1 base at J; junction bases unmatched: 4. CDR1 and CDR2 (germline): MNHEY, SVGAGI. This CDR3 spans 16 amino acids.

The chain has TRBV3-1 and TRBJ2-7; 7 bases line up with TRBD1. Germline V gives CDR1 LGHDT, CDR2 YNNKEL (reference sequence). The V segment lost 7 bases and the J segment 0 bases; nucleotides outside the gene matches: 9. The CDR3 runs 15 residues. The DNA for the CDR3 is TGTGCCAGCACCCAGGGGGTTGCGTACTCCTACGAGCAGTACTTC. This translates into CASTQGVAYSYEQYF.

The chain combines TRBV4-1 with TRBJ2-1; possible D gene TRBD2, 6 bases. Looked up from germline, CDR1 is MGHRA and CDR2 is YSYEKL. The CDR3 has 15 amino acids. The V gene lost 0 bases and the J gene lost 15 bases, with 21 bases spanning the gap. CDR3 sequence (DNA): TGCGCCAGCAGCCAAGATGGGGCCATCCGGGACTTGCGGTTCTTC. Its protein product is CASSQDGAIRDLRFF.

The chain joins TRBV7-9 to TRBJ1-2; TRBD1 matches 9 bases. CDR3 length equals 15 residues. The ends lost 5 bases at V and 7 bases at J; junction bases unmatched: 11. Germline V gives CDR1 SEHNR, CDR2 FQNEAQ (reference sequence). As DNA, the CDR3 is TGTGCCAGCAGCGCGTCCGGGACAGGGAATGGTGGCTACACCTTC. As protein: CASSASGTGNGGYTF.

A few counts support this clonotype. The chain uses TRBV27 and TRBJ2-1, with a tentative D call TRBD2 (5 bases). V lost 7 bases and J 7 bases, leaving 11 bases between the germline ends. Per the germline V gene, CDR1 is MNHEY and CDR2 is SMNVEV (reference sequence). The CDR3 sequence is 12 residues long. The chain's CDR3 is CASKKTGNEQFF. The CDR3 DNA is TGTGCCAGCAAAAAGACGGGGAATGAGCAGTTCTTC.

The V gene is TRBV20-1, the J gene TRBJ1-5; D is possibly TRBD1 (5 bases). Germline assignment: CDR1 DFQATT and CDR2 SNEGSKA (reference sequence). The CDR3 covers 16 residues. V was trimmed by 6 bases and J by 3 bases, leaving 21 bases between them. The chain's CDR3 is CSAPNAGTHLNQPQHF. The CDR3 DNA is TGCAGTGCCCCAAATGCAGGGACTCACCTCAATCAGCCCCAGCATTTT.

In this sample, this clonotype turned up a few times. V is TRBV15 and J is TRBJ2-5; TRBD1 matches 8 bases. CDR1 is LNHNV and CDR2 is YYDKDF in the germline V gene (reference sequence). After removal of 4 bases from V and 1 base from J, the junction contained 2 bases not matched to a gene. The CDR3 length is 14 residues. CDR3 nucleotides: TGTGCCACCAGCAAGGACAGGGTCCAAGAGACCCAGTACTTC. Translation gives CATSKDRVQETQYF. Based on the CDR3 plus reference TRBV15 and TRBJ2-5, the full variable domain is DAMVIQNPRYQVTQFGKPVTLSCSQTLNHNVMYWYQQKSSQAPKLLFHYYDKDFNNEADTPDNFQSRRPNTSFCFLDIRSPGLGDTAMYLCATSKDRVQETQYFGPGTRLLVL.